Each of the 28 T cell receptor beta chains below was sequenced from the same sample in a study of blood T cells in healthy people across ages. Through a sample-barcoded 5' primer and a J-beta primer mix, a second PCR was run for about 6 to 12 cycles. TCRdb fed the 5' RACE reads into MiXCR, producing one record per CDR3 protein. This sample yields 750,000 to 950,000 distinct CDR3 sequences, of which 50% to 65% are seen a single time; about two fifths belongs to the top ten. The sequencing input was blood. These receptors were obtained from an elderly man in good health.

The V gene is TRBV2, the J gene TRBJ2-3, with 9 positions matching TRBD1. The CDR3 spans 14 residues. CDR1 and CDR2 (germline): SNHLY, FYNNEI. Trimming at V came to 8 bases and at J to 14 bases, leaving 17 bases not matched to a gene. CDR3: CASRDRAFNRYAYF. For the CDR3, the DNA is TGTGCCAGCCGGGACAGGGCATTTAACAGATACGCGTATTTT.

Turning to this clonotype: The junction shows a germline mismatch at one end, possibly a read error. The chain links TRBV16 to TRBJ2-5, with D unresolved. Germline V gene lookup returns CDR1 KGHSY and CDR2 FQNENV. CDR3 length: 13 amino acids. CDR3 sequence (DNA): TGTGCCAGCAGCCTAAATTGGCAAGAGACCCCGTACTTC. Its translation: CASSLNWQETPYF.

The rearrangement links TRBV6-5 to TRBJ2-7, with 13 positions matching TRBD2. V lost 6 bases and J lost 4; bases outside the gene matches: 6. This CDR3 is 15 amino acids long. Germline-derived CDR1 and CDR2 are MNHEY and SVGAGI. The CDR3 region has the DNA TGTGCCAGCAGCAAAGGGACTAGCGGGATGTACGAGCAGTACTTC. Protein: CASSKGTSGMYEQYF.

The chain couples TRBV12-3 or TRBV12-4 to TRBJ2-1, with 7 bases fitting TRBD2. This CDR3 comprises 14 residues. V lost 5 bases to trimming and J lost 6 bases; unmatched junction nucleotides: 7. The CDR3 sequence: CASSPALAGNEQFF. CDR3 DNA: TGTGCCAGCAGTCCCGCCTTAGCGGGCAATGAGCAGTTCTTC.

This chain connects TRBV7-2 to TRBJ2-7; tentative D call: TRBD1 (5 bases). V was cut by 4 bases and J by 12 bases, with 13 bases left in between. Germline CDR1 is SGHTA and CDR2 is FQGNSA. This CDR3 has 11 amino acids. CDR3 protein: CASSSGPLLYF. The DNA for the CDR3 is TGTGCCAGCAGCTCAGGGCCTCTTTTGTACTTC. Together with reference TRBV7-2 and TRBJ2-7, the CDR3 gives the full variable domain: GAGVSQSPSNKVTEKGKDVELRCDPISGHTALYWYRQSLGQGLEFLIYFQGNSAPDKSGLPSDRFSAERTGGSVSTLTIQRTQQEDSAVYLCASSSGPLLYFGPGTRLTVT.

This clonotype has a handful of counts. V usage is TRBV29-1 and J usage is TRBJ2-5; D not resolved. Germline V gene sequence: CDR1 SQVTM, CDR2 ANQGSEA. The V end lost 6 bases, the J end lost 0 bases, and 11 bases lay between the germline ends. The CDR3 totals 13 residues. CDR3 bases: TGCAGCGTCATTAACGGGTACCAAGAGACCCAGTACTTC. Translated: CSVINGYQETQYF.

The V call is TRBV12-3 or TRBV12-4, the J call TRBJ2-3; D possibly matches TRBD1 or TRBD2 (6 bases each). The CDR3 extends over 14 amino acids. The V and J ends lost 7 bases and 14 bases respectively, with 25 bases between them. The DNA of the CDR3 is TGTGCCAGCAACCTTGGTCGGGGGCCGGGAGACGCGTATTTT. Translation: CASNLGRGPGDAYF.

This clonotype has a handful of counts. CDR3 coding DNA: TGTGCCAGCAGCAAAGGGGGGGGGACTAGCGGGATAGGCAATGAGCAGTTCTTC. It yields the protein CASSKGGGTSGIGNEQFF. The chain is built from TRBV21-1 and TRBJ2-1; the table's D call, TRBD2, has no DNA check behind it. TRBV21-1 is annotated as a pseudogene. This CDR3 has 18 amino acids.

This clonotype occurred once. V is TRBV6-2 or TRBV6-3 and J is TRBJ2-3; the D gene is possibly TRBD2 (6 bases). The germline V gene encodes CDR1 MNHEY and CDR2 SVGEGT. V shed 4 bases and J shed 14 bases, with 22 bases lying between them. The CDR3 is made up of 14 amino acids. The CDR3 sequence is CASSFGGNHRYAYF. CDR3 DNA: TGTGCCAGCAGTTTCGGCGGGAACCACAGATACGCGTATTTT.

Remarks on this clonotype: A junction end diverges from the germline sequence, so it may reflect a read error. The V call is TRBV18, the J call TRBJ2-6; 9 nucleotides align to TRBD1. Looked up from germline, CDR1 is KGHSH and CDR2 is LQKENI. CDR3 length: 17 residues. CDR3 DNA: TGTGTCAGCTCATCGGACAGGGGTGTGGTAGGGGCCAACGTCCTGACTTTC. It codes for CVSSSDRGVVGANVLTF.

This sequence joins TRBV30 and TRBJ1-2; unclear D gene. Germline V gene data show CDR1 as GTSNPN and CDR2 as SVGIG (reference sequence). Trimming pared 5 bases from V and 7 bases from J, leaving 11 bases between. The CDR3 is made up of 11 amino acids. In DNA form, the CDR3 reads TGTGCCTGGGTTTTCCCCCTTGGCTACACCTTC. This encodes CAWVFPLGYTF.

This clonotype was detected a few times. The gene calls are TRBV20-1 and TRBJ2-1; 11 positions agree with TRBD2. This CDR3 is built from 14 residues. From germline, CDR1 is DFQATT and CDR2 SNEGSKA (reference sequence). V was pared by 4 bases and J by 5 bases, with 4 bases of the junction left unmatched. This chain's CDR3 is CSAISGRADNEQFF. The CDR3 DNA reads TGCAGTGCTATTAGCGGGAGGGCGGACAATGAGCAGTTCTTC.

The V gene is TRBV9, the J gene TRBJ2-6, with unresolved D. Trimming took 0 bases from V and 0 from J, leaving 4 bases between them. This CDR3 is built from 15 residues. Germline V gene sequence: CDR1 SGDLS, CDR2 YYNGEE. The CDR3 loop reads CASSVVASGANVLTF. For the CDR3, the DNA is TGTGCCAGCAGCGTAGTCGCCTCTGGGGCCAACGTCCTGACTTTC.

The chain employs TRBV5-1 and TRBJ2-5; tentatively, D is TRBD1 or TRBD2 (6 bases each). The CDR3 runs to 16 residues. The V gene lost 0 bases and the J gene lost 4 bases, with 16 bases spanning the gap. Germline CDR1 reads SGHRS; CDR2 reads YFSETQ. The CDR3 DNA reads as TGCGCCAGCAGCTTGGGCAACCCCGGAGGGGGAGAGACCCAGTACTTC. Translation: CASSLGNPGGGETQYF.

This clonotype was observed at least ten times. The CDR3 bases are TGCGCCAGCAGCTTGGAGGCAAGCCTTGAATACGCGTATTTT. Residues: CASSLEASLEYAYF. The rearrangement uses TRBV5-1 and TRBJ2-3; D unresolved. In germline, CDR1 is SGHRS, CDR2 YFSETQ. The CDR3 spans 14 residues. The V gene lost 0 bases and the J gene lost 14 bases, with 19 bases spanning the gap.

This sequence joins TRBV12-3 or TRBV12-4 and TRBJ2-1, with a weak D call TRBD2 (6 bases). Trimming removed 6 bases from V and 8 bases from J, with 23 bases in between. The CDR3 loop spans 16 amino acids. This CDR3 reads CASSQGGSPRGHEQFF. In nucleotides, the CDR3 is TGTGCCAGCAGCCAAGGAGGGTCCCCCCGCGGGCATGAGCAGTTCTTC.

There are a few counts of this clonotype. The chain combines TRBV11-3 with TRBJ2-2; a weak D match, TRBD1 (5 bases). Germline V CDR1 and CDR2: SGHNT, YENEEA. CDR3 length: 15 residues. Between the trimmed V and J ends, which lost 5 bases and 5 bases, there was a span of 15 bases. The CDR3 protein is CASSPVAGPTGELFF. The CDR3 DNA follows: TGTGCCAGCAGCCCCGTGGCAGGGCCAACCGGGGAGCTGTTTTTT.

The CDR3 sequence: CSAQPGQGTDTQYF. DNA for the CDR3: TGCAGTGCGCAACCGGGACAGGGCACAGATACGCAGTATTTT. The chain joins TRBV20-1 to TRBJ2-3; 8 bases align to TRBD1. The CDR3 consists of 14 residues. V was clipped by 6 bases and J by 1 base; unmatched bases: 6. CDR1 is DFQATT, CDR2 SNEGSKA, per germline (reference sequence).

The chain carries TRBV20-1 and TRBJ1-2; no reliable D call. Germline CDR1 and CDR2: DFQATT and SNEGSKA (reference sequence). This CDR3 is built from 13 residues. V lost 6 bases and J 4 bases, leaving 15 bases between the germline ends. The CDR3 coding sequence is TGCAGTGCCCTCCGGCCGGCATCCTATGGCTACACCTTC. Translated: CSALRPASYGYTF.

In regard to this clonotype: In this CDR3 the conserved last residue, phenylalanine or tryptophan, is missing, so a read error is likely. The chain couples TRBV5-1 to TRBJ2-5; D perhaps matches TRBD1 (6 bases). V was pared by 1 base and J by 11 bases, with 18 bases between. The CDR3 length is 14 residues. Per the germline V gene, CDR1 is SGHRS and CDR2 is YFSETQ. The CDR3 coding sequence is TGCGCCAGCAGCTTGTGGGGGACACTCTACAAGCAGTACTAC. Translation gives CASSLWGTLYKQYY.

The chain recombines TRBV24-1 with TRBJ2-7; 11 bases are a match to TRBD2. The germline V gene encodes CDR1 KGHDR and CDR2 SFDVKD. The CDR3 spans 15 residues. Germline trimming cut 5 bases from V and 3 bases from J; bases unmatched to any gene: 5. This CDR3 reads CATSGTSGSDYEQYF. In nucleotides, the CDR3 is TGTGCCACCAGTGGTACTAGCGGGAGTGACTACGAGCAGTACTTC.

This chain uses TRBV5-1 with TRBJ2-1; D is perhaps TRBD2 (6 bases). Trimming cost V 7 bases and J 0 bases, with 8 bases left between them. Germline V gene lookup returns CDR1 SGHRS and CDR2 YFSETQ. The CDR3 has 13 residues. CDR3 region: CASAGNSYNEQFF. DNA for the CDR3: TGCGCCAGCGCGGGGAACTCCTACAATGAGCAGTTCTTC. The whole variable domain, remainder taken from reference TRBV5-1 and TRBJ2-1, is KAGVTQTPRYLIKTRGQQVTLSCSPISGHRSVSWYQQTPGQGLQFLFEYFSETQRNKGNFPGRFSGRQFSNSRSEMNVSTLELGDSALYLCASAGNSYNEQFFGPGTRLTVL.

The chain uses TRBV6-1 and TRBJ2-5, with D possibly being TRBD1 or TRBD2 (5 bases each). The germline V gene has CDR1 MNHNS and CDR2 SASEGT. CDR3 length: 14 amino acids. V lost 7 bases, J lost 5 bases, and 17 bases lay in between. CDR3 region: CASKAGTAPETQYF. The CDR3 coding sequence is TGTGCCAGCAAAGCTGGGACGGCGCCCGAGACCCAGTACTTC.

The chain uses TRBV3-1 and TRBJ2-7; 7 bases align to TRBD2. V shed 0 bases, J shed 7 bases, and the junction held 6 bases outside the gene matches. The CDR3 has 14 amino acids. Germline CDR1 reads LGHDT; CDR2 reads YNNKEL (reference sequence). The CDR3 region has the DNA TGTGCCAGCAGCCAAGATTTGGGCGGGAGTGAGCAGTACTTC. As protein: CASSQDLGGSEQYF.

CDR3 in amino acids: CASSEFSEGETQYF. The DNA for the CDR3 is TGTGCCAGCAGTGAATTCTCCGAGGGCGAGACCCAGTACTTC. V is TRBV25-1 and J is TRBJ2-5, with D tentatively TRBD2 (5 bases). Trimming left V 1 base short and J 5 bases short, with 11 bases between. The CDR3 is made up of 14 amino acids. Germline V CDR1 and CDR2: MGHDK, SYGVNS. The variable domain in full, with the rest retrieved from reference TRBV25-1 and TRBJ2-5, is EADIYQTPRYLVIGTGKKITLECSQTMGHDKMYWYQQDPGMELHLIHYSYGVNSTEKGDLSSESTVSRIRTEHFPLTLESARPSHTSQYLCASSEFSEGETQYFGPGTRLLVL.

Only a few counts were recorded for this clonotype. The CDR3 sequence is CASSPGGQEQFF. The CDR3 nucleotides are TGTGCCAGCAGCCCGGGAGGGCAGGAGCAGTTCTTC. The chain uses TRBV7-8 and TRBJ2-1; 8 bases map to TRBD2. Looked up from germline, CDR1 is SGHVS and CDR2 is FQNEAQ. With V trimmed by 5 bases and J by 10 bases, 4 bases remained unmatched. CDR3 length equals 12 residues.

This clonotype appeared once. The gene calls are TRBV28 and TRBJ1-2; D remains ambiguous. CDR3 length: 13 amino acids. CDR1 is MDHEN and CDR2 is SYDVKM in the germline V gene. V lost 3 bases to trimming and J lost 6 bases, with 11 bases between them. In DNA, the CDR3 is TGTGCCAGCAGTTTGGCACAGTTGGATGGCTACACCTTC. This encodes CASSLAQLDGYTF.

The rearrangement uses TRBV20-1 and TRBJ2-3; 15 bases agree with TRBD2. The CDR3 is 17 residues long. J gave up 3 bases and V 6 bases, and 10 bases lay outside the gene matches. CDR1 DFQATT and CDR2 SNEGSKA come from the germline V gene (reference sequence). CDR3 region: CSAHGTSGRIRTDTQYF. The CDR3 bases are TGCAGTGCCCACGGGACTAGCGGGAGGATCCGGACAGATACGCAGTATTTT.